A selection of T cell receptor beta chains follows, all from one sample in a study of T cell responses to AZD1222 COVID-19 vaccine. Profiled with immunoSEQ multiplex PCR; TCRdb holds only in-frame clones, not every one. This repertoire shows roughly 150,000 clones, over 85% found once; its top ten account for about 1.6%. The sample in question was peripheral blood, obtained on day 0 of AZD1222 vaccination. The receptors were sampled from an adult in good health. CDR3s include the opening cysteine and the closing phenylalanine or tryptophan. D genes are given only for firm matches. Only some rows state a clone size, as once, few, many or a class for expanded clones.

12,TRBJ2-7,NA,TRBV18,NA,TGTGCCAGCTCACCGGGCAGCTACGAGCAGTACTTC,CASSPGSYEQYF
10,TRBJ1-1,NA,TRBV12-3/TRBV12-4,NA,TGTGCCAGCAGTACCACTGAAGCTTTCTTT,CASSTTEAFF
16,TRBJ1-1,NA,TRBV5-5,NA,TGTGCCAGCAGGCGTGACCAGAGAGGAGTGAACACTGAAGCTTTCTTT,CASRRDQRGVNTEAFF
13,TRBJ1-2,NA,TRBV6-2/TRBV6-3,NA,TGTGCCAGCAGTTACGAGATATACTATGGCTACACCTTC,CASSYEIYYGYTF
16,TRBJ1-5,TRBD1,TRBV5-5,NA,TGTGCCAGCAGCACGGGACAGACAAATCGAAATCAGCCCCAGCATTTT,CASSTGQTNRNQPQHF
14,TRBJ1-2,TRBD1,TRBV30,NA,TGTGCCTGGAGTGTTAGGGGGCAGAGCTATGGCTACACCTTC,CAWSVRGQSYGYTF
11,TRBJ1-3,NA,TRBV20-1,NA,TGCAGTGCTCAGACAGTAAACACCATATATTTT,CSAQTVNTIYF
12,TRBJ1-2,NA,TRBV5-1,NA,TGCGCCAGCACCGTGGATTTTGATCGCTACACCTTC,CASTVDFDRYTF
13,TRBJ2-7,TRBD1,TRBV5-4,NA,TGTGCCAGCAGCACCCGGGACAGATACGAGCAGTACTTC,CASSTRDRYEQYF
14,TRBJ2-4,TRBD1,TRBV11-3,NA,TGTGCCAGCAGCCACAGGGACAGATCGAACATTCAGTACTTC,CASSHRDRSNIQYF
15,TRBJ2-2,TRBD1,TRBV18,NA,TGTGCCAGCTCCTTCGACAGGGCGAACACCGGGGAGCTGTTTTTT,CASSFDRANTGELFF
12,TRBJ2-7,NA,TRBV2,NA,TGTGCCAGCAGTGAAGCGATGGGCGAGCAGTACTTC,CASSEAMGEQYF
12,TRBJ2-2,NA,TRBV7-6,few,TGTGCCAGCAGGACCCTAGCCGGGGAGCTGTTTTTT,CASRTLAGELFF
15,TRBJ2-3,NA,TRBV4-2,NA,TGTGCCAGCAGCCAAGGCCAGACTAGCACAGATACGCAGTATTTT,CASSQGQTSTDTQYF
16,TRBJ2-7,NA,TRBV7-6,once,TGTGCCAGCAGCTTAGCCGGAGGGGCCCTAGACTACGAGCAGTACTTC,CASSLAGGALDYEQYF
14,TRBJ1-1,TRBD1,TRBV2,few,TGTGCCAGCAGTCTCGGGACAGGGGTGTCTGAAGCTTTCTTT,CASSLGTGVSEAFF
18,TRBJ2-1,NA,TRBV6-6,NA,TGTGCCAGCAGTCGCCGGACAGGGGTGGCAGCGGGGGTCAATGAGCAGTTCTTC,CASSRRTGVAAGVNEQFF
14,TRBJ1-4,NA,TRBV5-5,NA,TGTGCCAGCAGCTTGGCAACAACTAATGAAAAACTGTTTTTT,CASSLATTNEKLFF
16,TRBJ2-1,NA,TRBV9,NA,TGTGCCAGCAGCGCGACCGGGAGAGGTGGGCAGGATGAGCAGTTCTTC,CASSATGRGGQDEQFF
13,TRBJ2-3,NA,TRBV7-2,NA,TGTGCCAGCAGCTTTCACCGGACAGATACGCAGTATTTT,CASSFHRTDTQYF
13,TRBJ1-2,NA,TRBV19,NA,TGTGCCAGTAGTAAGGGCAGAAACTATGGCTACACCTTC,CASSKGRNYGYTF
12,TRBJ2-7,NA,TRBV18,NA,TGTGCCAGCTCACCACAGGGACCCGAGCAGTACTTC,CASSPQGPEQYF
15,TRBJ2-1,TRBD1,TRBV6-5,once,TGTGCCAGCAGCCTGGACAGGGAGAGGTACAATGAGCAGTTCTTC,CASSLDRERYNEQFF
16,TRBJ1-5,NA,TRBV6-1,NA,TGTGCCAGCAGGGAAGGGACTGATGGTCGCAATCAGCCCCAGCATTTT,CASREGTDGRNQPQHF
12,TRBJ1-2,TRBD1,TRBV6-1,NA,TGTGCCAGCAGTGAATATGGACAGGGAGGCACCTTC,CASSEYGQGGTF
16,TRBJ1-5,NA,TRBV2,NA,TGTGCCAGCAGCCCTCGGGTGGCCCAATCTAATCAGCCCCAGCATTTT,CASSPRVAQSNQPQHF
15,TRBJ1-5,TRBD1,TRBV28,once,TGTGCCAGCAGCCCAGGGGGCAGGGGAGGTCAGCCCCAGCATTTT,CASSPGGRGGQPQHF
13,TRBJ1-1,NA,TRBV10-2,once,TGCGCCAGCAGTGAGTCGGGGTTCACTGAAGCTTTCTTT,CASSESGFTEAFF
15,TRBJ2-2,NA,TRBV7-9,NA,TGTGCCAGCAGCTTAATTGGCAGTAACACCGGGGAGCTGTTTTTT,CASSLIGSNTGELFF
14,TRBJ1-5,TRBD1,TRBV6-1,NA,TGTGCCAGCAGTGAAAGAACAGGGGATCAGCCCCAGCATTTT,CASSERTGDQPQHF
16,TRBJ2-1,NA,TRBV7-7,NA,TGTGCTAGCAGCTCCGTTCCAGGGGCTGCCTACAATGAGCAGTTCTTC,CASSSVPGAAYNEQFF
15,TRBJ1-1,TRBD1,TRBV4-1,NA,TGCGCCAGCAGCCGGGACAGTGGTGTGGGCACTGAAGCTTTCTTT,CASSRDSGVGTEAFF
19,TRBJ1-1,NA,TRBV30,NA,TGTGCCTGGAGTAAACCCAGGGGCAGACCCAGGGGCTTGAACACTGAAGCTTTCTTT,CAWSKPRGRPRGLNTEAFF
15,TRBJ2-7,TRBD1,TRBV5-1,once,TGCGCCAGCAGCCTCCGACAGGGGGAGGTTTACGAGCAGTACTTC,CASSLRQGEVYEQYF
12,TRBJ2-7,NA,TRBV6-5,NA,TGTGCCACCTCAACATTCTCCTACGAGCAGTACTTC,CATSTFSYEQYF
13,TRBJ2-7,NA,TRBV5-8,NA,TGTGCCAGCAGCTTGGGAGGGGGATACGAGCAGTACTTC,CASSLGGGYEQYF
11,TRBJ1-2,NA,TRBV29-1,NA,TGCAGCGTTGATGTTCCACCGGGCTACACCTTC,CSVDVPPGYTF
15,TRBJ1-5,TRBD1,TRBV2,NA,TGTGCCAGCAGTGAACCCCACAGGGGAAATCAGCCCCAGCATTTT,CASSEPHRGNQPQHF
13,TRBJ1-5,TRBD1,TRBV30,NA,TGTGCCTGGAGTGGACAGGGGGCGAAGCCCCAGCATTTT,CAWSGQGAKPQHF
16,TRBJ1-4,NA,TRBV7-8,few,TGTGCCAGCAGCCGACTTTACAGAACAACTAATGAAAAACTGTTTTTT,CASSRLYRTTNEKLFF
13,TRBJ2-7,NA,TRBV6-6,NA,TGTGCCAGCAGGGACCCGGGGGCCGGGGAGCAGTACTTC,CASRDPGAGEQYF
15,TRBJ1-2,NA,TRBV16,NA,TGTGCCAGCAGCCAATCGAGACAGTCAAACTATGGCTACACCTTC,CASSQSRQSNYGYTF
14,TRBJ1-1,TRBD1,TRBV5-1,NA,TGCGCCAGCAGCTTGCTCGGACAGGACACTGAAGCTTTCTTT,CASSLLGQDTEAFF